The T cell receptor beta chain under discussion was sequenced for a study of shared clonotypes between healthy human individuals. About the research overall: Those who served as donors were a couple of women and three men between the ages of 18 and 49.

Recent acute infections and vaccinations were absent in the healthy HIV-negative adult donors. Execution of the assay was at deep level. Only in-frame clones appear in the TCRdb table, and some are missing; sequencing was by immunoSEQ multiplex PCR. The sample has about 470,000 clones; 70% to 80% are singletons. Material: PBMCs. The TCR was taken from a woman in her thirties or forties in good health. Some clones in this sample may be carry-over from other donors' samples.

The CDR3 is CASSLTGGMWQETQYF. CDR3 nucleotides: TGTGCCAGCAGCCTTACAGGGGGCATGTGGCAAGAGACCCAGTACTTC. The chain links TRBV14 to TRBJ2-5, with 9 bases matching TRBD1. This CDR3 has 16 residues. V shed 4 bases, J shed 2 bases, and the junction held 8 bases outside the gene matches. From germline, CDR1 is SGHDN and CDR2 FVKESK.